Below, one T cell receptor beta chain is given with its context. Its antigen is as yet unknown. TCRdb ran MiXCR on the reads and lists one entry per CDR3 protein. The sample contains around 81,000 distinct CDR3 sequences, about 40% of which appear only once. Trimming removed 3 bases at V and 2 bases at J, with 20 bases between. The CDR3 covers 17 residues. Per the germline V gene, CDR1 is KGHSH and CDR2 is LQKENI. The data belong to a study of T cell repertoires in cytomegalovirus infection. About the research overall: Public TCR beta signatures indicated both CMV infection and matching HLA type. Study outcomes and limitations: Dominating the ex vivo response were TCR beta clonotypes that were CMV-specific and HLA-C-restricted.

The specimen was CD8+ T cells from cultured PBMCs, collected from culture after CMV antigen stimulation. The chain has TRBV18 and TRBJ2-7; no firm D call. This receptor was taken from a human donor in good health (CMV status not recorded). Some clones in this sample may be carry-over from other donors' samples. The DNA for the CDR3 is TGTGCCAGCTCACCGCAACAGCCCCACTACGAAACCTACGAGCAGTACTTC. Protein: CASSPQQPHYETYEQYF. The whole variable domain, filled in from reference TRBV18 and TRBJ2-7, reads NAGVMQNPRHLVRRRGQEARLRCSPMKGHSHVYWYRQLPEEGLKFMVYLQKENIIDESGMPKERFSAEFPKEGPSILRIQQVVRGDSAAYFCASSPQQPHYETYEQYFGPGTRLTVT.